The T cell receptor beta chain under discussion was sequenced for a study of blood T cell repertoires in COVID-19 (dated by TCRdb to the early 2020s). As for the study more broadly: Samples from collaborators originated in the United States, Italy and Spain and spanned both the acute and convalescent phases of COVID-19. A de-identified subject ID, COVID-19 status, age in years and sex were almost always included in the sample metadata. The prospective study material was composed of cDNA or gDNA derived from T cells, B-cell-depleted T cells, or PBMCs. A freely available public database, intended as a resource for researchers studying the immune response to SARS-CoV-2, is where the repertoires were released. Deeply sampled blood TCRbeta repertoires from subjects exposed to, actively infected with, or recovered from COVID-19 were included in the dataset. Samples came from the ongoing ImmuneRACE study (first 160 participants) plus 1,254 subjects from 6 global collaborators. HLA class I and class II types, where available, came from metadata supplied by the sample provider rather than from assay-based typing.

TCRbeta CDR3 regions were amplified from genomic DNA using the immunoSEQ Assay, a bias-controlled multiplex PCR. For the original study's pipeline: Within the assay, amplification of reference gene primers was used to estimate how many nucleated cells each sample contained. To quantify the absolute abundance of each unique TCRbeta CDR3 rearrangement, sequence reads were collapsed and filtered. For each sample, productive Simpson clonality was calculated as the square root of Simpson's diversity index across productive rearrangements. TCRdb stores this immuneACCESS table with in-frame sequences only. Part of the clones is absent; in the studies checked, under half of the shortfall reflects unresolved V genes, and no reason is known for the rest. D and trimming were read from the DNA, whereas the V and J calls and clone size are those reported in that table. Within this sample are about 87,000 clones, with around nine tenths of them counted one time only. The ten top clones hold around 5.2% of the sample.

The collaborating institutions used their own protocols to collect whole blood in K2EDTA tubes. For TCRbeta analysis, collaborator samples were shipped as frozen whole blood, as isolated PBMCs, or as DNA extracted from either sample type. The CDR3 contains 16 residues, cysteine and phenylalanine counted. Just CDR3 DNA is preserved here, 48 bases in frame from base 1. Here V drops 2 bases and J drops 3 bases, and the junction holds 1 base not matched to any gene. The germline V gene supplies CDR1 SGHTA and CDR2 FQGNSA. About this clone: No cognate antigen has been identified for it. No base-level quality is on record; no much larger clone is a single base apart.

Summary of the overall study and its limitations: Clinical and demographic metadata were provided uncurated, with the amount varying by source and participant.

The source material was peripheral blood. This chain is built from TRBV7-2 and TRBJ2-3, with 14 central nucleotides matching TRBD2. This TCR was sampled from a middle-aged man with acute or convalescent COVID-19. The CDR3 protein is CASSLRTSGGTDTQYF. Read as DNA, the sequence is TGTGCCAGCAGCTTACGGACTAGCGGGGGGACAGATACGCAGTATTTT.